Here is one T cell receptor beta chain with its context. This sample was included in a study of control samples from healthy donors and cancer patients. This CDR3 has 12 residues. The germline V gene encodes CDR1 MDHEN and CDR2 SYDVKM. V lost 3 bases to trimming and J lost 10 bases, with 7 bases between them. TCRdb's table, derived via immunoSEQ multiplex PCR, lists solely in-frame clones and lacks some. Here the sample spans around 160,000 clones, over 85% being singletons. Sequenced: blood. This chain joins TRBV28 and TRBJ1-6; no reliable D call. This receptor was obtained from a man younger than 35 in good health. The CDR3: CASSFMESPLHF. The CDR3 nucleotides are TGTGCCAGCAGTTTTATGGAATCACCCCTCCACTTT. The full variable domain, with the rest looked up from reference TRBV28 and TRBJ1-6, is DVKVTQSSRYLVKRTGEKVFLECVQDMDHENMFWYRQDPGLGLRLIYFSYDVKMKEKGDIPEGYSVSREKKERFSLILESASTNQTSMYLCASSFMESPLHFGNGTRLTVT.